The 7 T cell receptor beta chains below all came from one sample that was sequenced in a study of regulatory T cells in long-lasting Graves disease. The time point was: persistent/refractory GD, antithyroid drugs over 5 years with positive TRAb. The TCR library used RNA extracted from PBMCs. Building the TCR beta libraries relied on iRepertoire HTBI primers, and CDR3 regions underwent Arm-PCR. TCRdb reprocessed the multiplex PCR reads with MiXCR, giving one entry per CDR3 protein. Here the sample spans 300,000 to 350,000 distinct CDR3 sequences, 15% to 20% being singletons. Sequenced here: peripheral blood mononuclear cells (PBMCs), sampled when the disease was refractory, from a patient treated with antithyroid drugs. All receptors come from a female donor with Graves disease.

This clonotype was detected many times. The chain couples TRBV10-3 to TRBJ1-5; D not certain. With 3 bases removed from V and 3 bases from J, the gap between germline ends came to 12 bases. This CDR3 has 15 amino acids. From germline, CDR1 is ENHRY and CDR2 SYGVKD. CDR3 sequence: CAISDGRQNNQPQHF. CDR3 nucleotide sequence: TGTGCCATCAGTGACGGTCGGCAGAACAATCAGCCCCAGCATTTT.

The V and J genes are TRBV3-1 and TRBJ1-1; D is ambiguous. Germline V gene sequence: CDR1 LGHDT, CDR2 YNNKEL (reference sequence). The V end lost 2 bases, the J end lost 4 bases, and 8 bases lay between the germline ends. This CDR3 has 13 residues. CDR3 bases: TGTGCCAGCAGCCAACGACGAGGCACTGAAGCTTTCTTT. Translated, it gives CASSQRRGTEAFF.

The chain employs TRBV29-1 and TRBJ2-5; unclear D gene. Germline CDR1 and CDR2: SQVTM and ANQGSEA. CDR3 length: 11 amino acids. V dropped 4 bases and J dropped 5 bases, with 8 bases sitting between them. The CDR3 DNA sequence: TGCAGCGTTGCGGGCTGGGAGACCCAGTACTTC. Translated, it gives CSVAGWETQYF.

The chain has TRBV7-2 and TRBJ1-4; D may be TRBD1 (5 bases). The CDR3 runs to 13 residues. Trimming cost V 5 bases and J 7 bases, with 11 bases left between them. In germline, CDR1 is SGHTA, CDR2 FQGNSA. CDR3 loop: CASSRGGSEKLFF. CDR3 DNA sequence: TGTGCCAGCAGCCGGGGGGGGAGTGAAAAACTGTTTTTT. The full variable domain, its missing parts supplied by reference TRBV7-2 and TRBJ1-4, is GAGVSQSPSNKVTEKGKDVELRCDPISGHTALYWYRQSLGQGLEFLIYFQGNSAPDKSGLPSDRFSAERTGGSVSTLTIQRTQQEDSAVYLCASSRGGSEKLFFGSGTQLSVL.

This clonotype showed up many times. The chain combines TRBV7-2 with TRBJ2-5, with 7 bases fitting TRBD1. There are 14 residues in the CDR3. Germline loops: CDR1 SGHTA, CDR2 FQGNSA. V shed 7 bases and J 5 bases; nucleotides not matched to a gene: 10. CDR3 bases: TGTGCCAGCAAACCCGGACAGGCGTCGGAGACCCAGTACTTC. It specifies CASKPGQASETQYF.

This clonotype was seen many times. The rearrangement links TRBV2 to TRBJ1-5; 9 positions agree with TRBD1. J gave up 4 bases and V 11 bases, and 6 bases lay outside the gene matches. This CDR3 contains 13 residues. The germline gives CDR1 SNHLY, CDR2 FYNNEI. CDR3 protein: CAAKTGGNQPQHF. The CDR3, as DNA: TGTGCCGCCAAGACAGGGGGGAATCAGCCCCAGCATTTT.

Ten or more counts support this clonotype. The V and J genes are TRBV6-2 or TRBV6-3 and TRBJ2-4, with a possible D match to TRBD2 (6 bases). This CDR3 comprises 14 residues. Trimming took off 2 bases at V and 6 bases at J, with 11 bases between the two ends. Germline CDR1 MNHEY, CDR2 SVGEGT. The CDR3 loop is CASSYGGLRNIQYF. The CDR3, as DNA: TGTGCCAGCAGTTACGGAGGGTTGAGAAACATTCAGTACTTC.